Listed below are T cell receptor beta chains from one sample, sequenced in a study of blood T cell repertoires in COVID-19. This table comes from immunoSEQ multiplex PCR, and its TCRdb copy is limited to in-frame clones, with some not included. The table shows 75,000 to 90,000 clones, with 80% to 90% occurring only once. The sample comprised peripheral blood. These receptor sequences come from a man at least 80 years old with acute or convalescent COVID-19. CDR3s leave out the opening cysteine and the closing phenylalanine or tryptophan. Clone size is not always given. Where it is, it says once, few, many or a class for expanded clones.

clone_size v_call cdr3_aa
. TRBV7-3 ASSLRQGVENEQF
once TRBV20-1 SASGQGSGYEQY
. TRBV5-5 ATGATNEKLF
. TRBV12-3/TRBV12-4 ASSFWDSDGYT
. TRBV25-1 ASSEPGQGGPLGGYT
. TRBV7-9 ASSRRQGSGELF
. TRBV6-6 ASSNGLAGGLETQY
once TRBV13 ASSSEQVANTGELF
. TRBV3-1/TRBV3-2 ASSQVEGASEAF
. TRBV10-1 ASSRDRGPYEQY
. TRBV3-1/TRBV3-2 ASSRRNPVGDRGEEQY
. TRBV5-1 ASSLAPGQGGQETQY
. TRBV5-1 ASSLTGWGYT
. TRBV5-1 ASSQTSGDYNEQF
. TRBV10-3 AISGGSQETQY
. TRBV7-2 ASSLGGDGRTQKQF
. TRBV4-1 ASSQTGTGNTIY
. TRBV11-3 ASGMGQGYTGELF
. TRBV28 ASLRDSATGEQF
. TRBV18 ASSPTGRGLYEQY
. TRBV2 ASSLLSGRDEQF
. TRBV19 ASSILAGGPDEQF
. TRBV5-1 ASSLGTGWTEAF
. TRBV28 ASSSPGQGASSYNSPLH
. TRBV11-3 ASSLEGTGLYNEQF
. TRBV6-5 ASNRGGGTEAF
few TRBV6-5 ASQGYTPHEQY
few TRBV9 ASSAFQGGLTDTQY
. TRBV10-3 AISESTGQGAYEQY
. TRBV5-1 ASSLARGPYNEQF
once TRBV29-1 SVQGVGNQPQH
. TRBV24-1 ATSDNLAGHYNEQF
. TRBV6-1 ASSGTSGGLYNEQF
few TRBV12-3/TRBV12-4 ASSFQGPYGYT
. TRBV6-5 ASSLGSEQY
. TRBV7-3 ASSLWAATGELF
. TRBV5-5 ASRETGTSFVDTQY
. TRBV9 ASSVGQGKQSSYNSPLH
. TRBV13 ASSLASGRRTGELF
. TRBV6-2/TRBV6-3 ASSYETGGKQPQH
. TRBV28 ASKPQGANYGYT
. TRBV18 ASSPAAPTGELF
. TRBV27 ASSLTSGLLEAF
. TRBV3-1/TRBV3-2 ASSPTGQGSQPQH
. TRBV6-6 VTARGLAGGGHEQF